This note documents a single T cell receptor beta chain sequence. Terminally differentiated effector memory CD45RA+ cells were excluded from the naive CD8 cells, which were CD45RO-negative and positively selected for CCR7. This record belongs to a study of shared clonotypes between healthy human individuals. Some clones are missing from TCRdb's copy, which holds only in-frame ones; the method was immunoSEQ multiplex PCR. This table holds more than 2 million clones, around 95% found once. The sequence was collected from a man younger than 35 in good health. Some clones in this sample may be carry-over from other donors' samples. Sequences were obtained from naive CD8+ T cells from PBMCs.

CDR3 region: CASSLSNLGDYGYTF. DNA for the CDR3: TGTGCCAGCAGCTTAAGCAACCTGGGGGACTATGGCTACACCTTC. The V gene is TRBV13, the J gene TRBJ1-2, with D possibly matching TRBD1 (5 bases). Germline assignment: CDR1 PRHDT and CDR2 FYEKMQ (reference sequence). Trimming stripped 2 bases from V and 3 bases from J, with 13 bases between. This CDR3 spans 15 amino acids.